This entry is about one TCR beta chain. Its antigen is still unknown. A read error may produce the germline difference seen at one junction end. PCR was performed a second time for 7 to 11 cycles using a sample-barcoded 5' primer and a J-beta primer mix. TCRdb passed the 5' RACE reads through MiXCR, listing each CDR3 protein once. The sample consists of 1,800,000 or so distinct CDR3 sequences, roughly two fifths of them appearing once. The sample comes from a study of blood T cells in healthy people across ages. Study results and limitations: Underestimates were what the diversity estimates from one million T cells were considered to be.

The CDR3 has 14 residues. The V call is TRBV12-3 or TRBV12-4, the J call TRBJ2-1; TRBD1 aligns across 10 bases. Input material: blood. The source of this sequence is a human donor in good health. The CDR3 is CASSSRQGASERFF. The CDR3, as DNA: TGTGCCAGCAGTTCGAGACAGGGGGCATCTGAGCGGTTCTTC.